The entry that follows covers one T cell receptor beta chain sequence. No patient escaped relapse after autologous stem cell transplantation, and brentuximab vedotin exposure varied. This specimen comes from a study of PD-1 blockade in classical Hodgkin lymphoma. Generated by immunoSEQ multiplex PCR, the TCRdb table keeps only in-frame clones and is missing some. The repertoire holds 7,000 or so clones, with about 75% as singletons. This CDR3 is 13 amino acids long. Trimming removed 4 bases at V and 4 bases at J, with 10 bases between. Germline CDR1 SNHLY, CDR2 FYNNEI. V usage is TRBV2 and J usage is TRBJ1-1, with D unresolved. Sequencing used peripheral blood mononuclear cells (PBMCs), obtained before the second cycle of nivolumab. The TCR comes from a human donor with classical Hodgkin lymphoma. CDR3 loop: CASSASDGTEAFF. For the CDR3, the DNA is TGTGCCAGCAGTGCTTCAGATGGCACTGAAGCTTTCTTT.